The source of this T cell receptor beta chain is a study of blood T cell repertoires in COVID-19. Background on the study: The origin of the acute and convalescent COVID-19 samples was the United States, Italy and Spain. T cells, B-cell-depleted T cells, or PBMCs supplied cDNA or gDNA.

Germline assignment: CDR1 SGHRS and CDR2 YFSETQ. V lost 0 bases to trimming and J lost 7 bases, with 13 bases between them. The CDR3 consists of 15 residues. This clone was seen a few times. In the original workflow: Reference gene primers were amplified, and this amplification served to estimate nucleated cell counts. This table comes from immunoSEQ multiplex PCR, and its TCRdb copy is limited to in-frame clones, with some not included. V, J and clone size were drawn from that table, and D and trimming were deduced from the DNA. The sample has fewer than 130,000 clones, about 75% seen once; the top ten hold roughly 17%.

The clonotype comes from an elderly woman with active or convalescent COVID-19. The rearrangement joins TRBV5-1 to TRBJ1-4; TRBD1 might be the D (6 bases). The specimen sequenced was peripheral blood. The CDR3 DNA is TGCGCCAGCAGCTTGGCTCCAGGGGCAGGTGAAAAACTGTTTTTT. This codes for CASSLAPGAGEKLFF.